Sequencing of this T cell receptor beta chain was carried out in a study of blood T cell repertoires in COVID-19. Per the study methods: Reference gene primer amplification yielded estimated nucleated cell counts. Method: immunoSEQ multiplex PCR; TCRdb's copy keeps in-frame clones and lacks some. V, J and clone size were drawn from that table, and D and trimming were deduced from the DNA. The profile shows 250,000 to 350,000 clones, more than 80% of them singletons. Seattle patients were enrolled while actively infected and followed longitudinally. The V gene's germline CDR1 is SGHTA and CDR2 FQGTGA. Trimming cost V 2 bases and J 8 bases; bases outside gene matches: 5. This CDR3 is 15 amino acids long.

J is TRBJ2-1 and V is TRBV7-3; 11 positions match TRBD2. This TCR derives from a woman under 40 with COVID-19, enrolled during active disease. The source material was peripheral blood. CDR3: CASSLLAGGPHEQFF. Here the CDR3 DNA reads TGTGCCAGCAGCTTATTAGCGGGAGGGCCACATGAGCAGTTCTTC.